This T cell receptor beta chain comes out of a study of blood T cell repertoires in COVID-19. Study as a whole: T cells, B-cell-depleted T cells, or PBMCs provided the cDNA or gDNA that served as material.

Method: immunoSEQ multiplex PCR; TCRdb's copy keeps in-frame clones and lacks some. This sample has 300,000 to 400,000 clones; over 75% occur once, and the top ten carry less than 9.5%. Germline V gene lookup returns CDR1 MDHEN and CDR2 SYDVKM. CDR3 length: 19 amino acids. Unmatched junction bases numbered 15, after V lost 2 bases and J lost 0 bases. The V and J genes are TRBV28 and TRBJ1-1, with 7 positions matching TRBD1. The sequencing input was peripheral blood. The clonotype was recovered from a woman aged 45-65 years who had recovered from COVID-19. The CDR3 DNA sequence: TGTGCCAGCAGTTTACTTTTCCCGGGACAGCCGAGAGTGAACACTGAAGCTTTCTTT. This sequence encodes CASSLLFPGQPRVNTEAFF.